The 25 T cell receptor beta chains listed next were all sequenced from one sample in a study of blood T cell repertoires in COVID-19. Only in-frame clones appear in the TCRdb table, and some are missing; sequencing was by immunoSEQ multiplex PCR. The profile covers about 310,000 clones, with 85% to 90% appearing a single time and 3.5% to 4.5% taken by the ten largest. Sample: PBMCs or T cells enriched from blood (not recorded which). The receptors were gathered from a young woman with acute COVID-19.

The V gene is TRBV5-6, the J gene TRBJ1-3; 7 bases are shared with TRBD1. This CDR3 spans 14 amino acids. The germline gives CDR1 SGHDT, CDR2 YYEEEE. V lost 8 bases to trimming and J lost 2 bases; unmatched junction nucleotides: 7. The CDR3 DNA follows: TGTGCCAGGCAGGGGGACACCCCTGGAAACACCATATATTTT. Translating gives CARQGDTPGNTIYF.

V and J are TRBV5-1 and TRBJ1-1; perhaps TRBD1 as D (6 bases). This CDR3 contains 13 residues. With 5 bases removed from V and 5 bases from J, the gap between germline ends came to 13 bases. Germline values: CDR1 SGHRS, CDR2 YFSETQ. The chain's CDR3 is CASSRQEETEAFF. DNA for the CDR3: TGCGCCAGCAGTAGACAGGAGGAGACTGAAGCTTTCTTT.

V and J are TRBV19 and TRBJ1-1; D not resolved. Trimming left V 0 bases short and J 6 bases short, with 14 bases between. CDR1 is LNHDA and CDR2 is SQIVND in the germline V gene (reference sequence). The CDR3 loop spans 15 amino acids. The CDR3 sequence: CASSIDSRIEAEAFF. The CDR3 coding sequence is TGTGCCAGTAGTATAGATTCCCGAATTGAGGCTGAAGCTTTCTTT.

Only one count was recorded for this clone. This chain joins TRBV6-5 and TRBJ1-3, with 8 bases identical to TRBD1. The CDR3 runs to 14 residues. V lost 6 bases, J lost 8 bases, and 9 bases stayed unmatched. Germline V gene lookup returns CDR1 MNHEY and CDR2 SVGAGI. CDR3 bases: TGTGCCAGCAGATGGACAGGGAAAGGGGACACCATATATTTT. This gives the protein CASRWTGKGDTIYF.

This chain uses TRBV5-5 with TRBJ2-7; D perhaps matches TRBD2 (6 bases). Per germline, CDR1 SGHKS and CDR2 YYEKEE (reference sequence). The CDR3 is 15 amino acids. V was clipped by 0 bases and J by 3 bases, with 13 bases between them. CDR3 in amino acids: CASSLEGTSYYEQYF. The CDR3, as DNA: TGTGCCAGCAGCTTGGAAGGGACTTCTTACTACGAGCAGTACTTC.

This clone was seen a handful of times. The chain joins TRBV21-1 to TRBJ1-5. TRBV21-1 is a documented pseudogene. The CDR3 totals 15 residues. CDR3 region: CAIDGRDRDNQPQHF. The CDR3 coding sequence is TGTGCCATCGATGGGAGGGATAGGGACAATCAGCCCCAGCATTTT.

Only a few counts were recorded for this clone. The rearrangement joins TRBV2 to TRBJ1-5; the match to TRBD1 covers 10 bases. This CDR3 is built from 14 residues. Germline-derived CDR1 and CDR2 are SNHLY and FYNNEI. The V and J ends lost 3 bases and 15 bases, in that order; junction bases with no gene match: 11. CDR3: CASSEDGGQGISHF. CDR3 nucleotide sequence: TGTGCCAGCAGTGAGGATGGGGGACAGGGGATTTCGCATTTT.

This clone was counted between two and nine times. V gene TRBV12-3 or TRBV12-4 combines with J gene TRBJ1-2; 8 positions agree with TRBD1. The junction had 6 bases not matched to a gene; V was cut back by 8 bases and J by 7 bases. The CDR3 is 12 amino acids. The CDR3 DNA reads as TGTGCCAGCTCGGGACAGGCTGGTGGCTACACCTTC. Its protein product is CASSGQAGGYTF.

The chain combines TRBV10-1 with TRBJ1-1; 10 bases agree with TRBD1. This CDR3 is built from 14 residues. Trimming took 4 bases from V and 1 from J; bases not matched to a gene: 0. Germline V gene lookup returns CDR1 WNHNN and CDR2 SYGVQD (reference sequence). This CDR3 reads CASSGQGANTEAFF. CDR3 nucleotide sequence: TGCGCCAGCAGTGGACAGGGGGCGAACACTGAAGCTTTCTTT.

The chain links TRBV18 to TRBJ1-2, with no clear D. The V end lost 2 bases, the J end lost 8 bases, and 18 bases lay between the germline ends. Germline V gene sequence: CDR1 KGHSH, CDR2 LQKENI. The CDR3 runs 15 residues. CDR3 nucleotides: TGTGCCAGCTCACCATTAAACCGCGGATCCGGCGGCTACACCTTC. Amino acids: CASSPLNRGSGGYTF.

The chain carries TRBV2 and TRBJ1-2; tentatively, D is TRBD1 (5 bases). Germline lookup yields CDR1 SNHLY and CDR2 FYNNEI. Trimming left V 6 bases short and J 2 bases short, with 13 bases between. This CDR3 spans 14 amino acids. For the CDR3, the DNA is TGTGCCAGCAGCCACGACAGTACCAACTATGGCTACACCTTC. It yields the protein CASSHDSTNYGYTF.

This clone was seen only once. This chain uses TRBV2 with TRBJ1-5, with unresolved D. V lost 10 bases to trimming and J lost 2 bases, with 18 bases between them. The CDR3 is 15 amino acids. Looked up from germline, CDR1 is SNHLY and CDR2 is FYNNEI. The CDR3 sequence: CATSDWDSGNQPQHF. The DNA of the CDR3 is TGTGCCACCTCGGACTGGGATTCGGGCAATCAGCCCCAGCATTTT.

The genes are TRBV6-2 or TRBV6-3 and TRBJ2-5; D not resolved. The germline CDR1 and CDR2 sequences are MNHEY and SVGEGT. Trimming took off 2 bases at V and 5 bases at J, with 12 bases between the two ends. CDR3 length: 14 residues. The CDR3 bases are TGTGCCAGCAGTTACGATCCCGTCCGGGAGACCCAGTACTTC. This codes for CASSYDPVRETQYF.

The sample holds one count of this clone. The chain is built from TRBV5-5 and TRBJ2-5, with unresolved D. CDR1 and CDR2 (germline): SGHKS, YYEKEE (reference sequence). The V gene lost 4 bases and the J gene lost 2 bases, with 3 bases spanning the gap. The CDR3 runs 11 residues. CDR3 amino acids: CASSLQETQYF. The DNA for the CDR3 is TGTGCCAGCAGCCTGCAAGAGACCCAGTACTTC. The complete variable domain, with remaining parts taken from reference TRBV5-5 and TRBJ2-5, reads DAGVTQSPTHLIKTRGQQVTLRCSPISGHKSVSWYQQVLGQGPQFIFQYYEKEERGRGNFPDRFSARQFPNYSSELNVNALLLGDSALYLCASSLQETQYFGPGTRLLVL.

The J gene is TRBJ1-1, the V gene TRBV19; TRBD1 might be the D (5 bases). The germline V gene encodes CDR1 LNHDA and CDR2 SQIVND (reference sequence). Trimming removed 5 bases from V and 4 bases from J, with 23 bases in between. The CDR3 covers 17 residues. CDR3 sequence reads: CASSSPPLSGLGTEAFF. CDR3 DNA sequence: TGTGCCAGTAGTTCTCCACCTCTGTCAGGGTTGGGCACTGAAGCTTTCTTT. Complete variable domain (other parts from reference TRBV19 and TRBJ1-1): DGGITQSPKYLFRKEGQNVTLSCEQNLNHDAMYWYRQDPGQGLRLIYYSQIVNDFQKGDIAEGYSVSREKKESFPLTVTSAQKNPTAFYLCASSSPPLSGLGTEAFFGQGTRLTVV.

The chain has TRBV5-6 and TRBJ1-2, with D tentatively TRBD1 (5 bases). The CDR3 covers 14 residues. Trimming shortened V by 0 bases and J by 0 bases, and 6 bases separated the two germline ends. Per germline, CDR1 SGHDT and CDR2 YYEEEE. The CDR3 region has the DNA TGTGCCAGCAGCTTGGCAGGGTCTAACTATGGCTACACCTTC. Its translation is CASSLAGSNYGYTF.

The chain employs TRBV27 and TRBJ2-1, with 7 positions matching TRBD2. Unmatched junction bases numbered 16, after V lost 1 base and J lost 7 bases. The CDR3 runs 18 residues. Germline-derived CDR1 and CDR2 are MNHEY and SMNVEV (reference sequence). CDR3 region: CASSLLFGGASGGNEQFF. The CDR3 DNA reads TGTGCCAGCAGTTTATTATTTGGAGGGGCTAGCGGAGGGAATGAGCAGTTCTTC.

This chain connects TRBV7-3 to TRBJ2-2; the match to TRBD2 covers 13 bases. The V and J ends lost 1 base and 4 bases, in that order; junction bases with no gene match: 6. The CDR3 totals 18 residues. Per the germline V gene, CDR1 is SGHTA and CDR2 is FQGTGA. This CDR3 reads CASSLKGTSGIFTGELFF. For the CDR3, the DNA is TGTGCCAGCAGCTTAAAAGGGACTAGCGGGATATTCACCGGGGAGCTGTTTTTT.

The chain employs TRBV28 and TRBJ2-2; D not certain. Trimming pared 3 bases from V and 0 bases from J, leaving 11 bases between. Germline V CDR1 and CDR2: MDHEN, SYDVKM. This CDR3 spans 16 amino acids. CDR3 nucleotide sequence: TGTGCCAGCAGTTTGGTACTCCCTACGAACACCGGGGAGCTGTTTTTT. Its protein product is CASSLVLPTNTGELFF. Full variable domain (missing parts from reference TRBV28 and TRBJ2-2): DVKVTQSSRYLVKRTGEKVFLECVQDMDHENMFWYRQDPGLGLRLIYFSYDVKMKEKGDIPEGYSVSREKKERFSLILESASTNQTSMYLCASSLVLPTNTGELFFGEGSRLTVL.

A remark on this clone: The junction departs from the called germline gene at one end, perhaps through a read error. The rearrangement links TRBV7-7 to TRBJ1-4, with TRBD1 matching over 11 bases. Per germline, CDR1 SSHAT and CDR2 FNYEAQ (reference sequence). The CDR3 extends over 17 amino acids. The CDR3 DNA reads TGTGCTAGCAGCCCCGGGACAGGGGGTTGGACTAATGAAAAACTGTTTTTT. Its protein is CASSPGTGGWTNEKLFF.

The rearrangement links TRBV10-1 to TRBJ1-5, with D unclear. Trimming pared 10 bases from V and 6 bases from J, leaving 16 bases between. The germline CDR1 and CDR2 sequences are WNHNN and SYGVQD (reference sequence). This CDR3 has 13 residues. CDR3 bases: TGCGCCACTAGGGTGCGGGAAACTCAGCCCCAGCATTTT. The encoded protein is CATRVRETQPQHF.

The chain combines TRBV5-8 with TRBJ2-5; a weak D match, TRBD2 (6 bases). V was shortened by 2 bases and J by 7 bases, with 21 bases between the two germline ends. Germline values: CDR1 SGHTS, CDR2 YDEGEE. This CDR3 comprises 16 residues. CDR3 region: CASSFTGTRWGWTQYF. CDR3 bases: TGTGCCAGCAGCTTTACCGGGACTCGCTGGGGTTGGACCCAGTACTTC. Full variable domain (rest looked up from reference TRBV5-8 and TRBJ2-5): EAGVTQSPTHLIKTRGQQATLRCSPISGHTSVYWYQQALGLGLQFLLWYDEGEERNRGNFPPRFSGRQFPNYSSELNVNALELEDSALYLCASSFTGTRWGWTQYFGPGTRLLVL.

The rearrangement links TRBV5-8 to TRBJ2-5; D is unresolved. V was clipped by 0 bases and J by 4 bases, with 7 bases between them. The length of the CDR3 is 13 residues. Germline V CDR1 and CDR2: SGHTS, YDEGEE. DNA of the CDR3: TGTGCCAGCAGCTTGGCCTTTAGAGAGACCCAGTACTTC. This sequence encodes CASSLAFRETQYF.

The CDR3 DNA sequence: TGTGCCAGTAGTATAGATAGGGGGAAGTATGGCTACACCTTC. It codes for CASSIDRGKYGYTF. The chain joins TRBV19 to TRBJ1-2, with D possibly TRBD1 on 6 matching bases. The CDR3 loop spans 14 amino acids. The V end lost 0 bases, the J end lost 5 bases, and 10 bases lay between the germline ends. Germline V gene sequence: CDR1 LNHDA, CDR2 SQIVND (reference sequence).

The chain uses TRBV28 and TRBJ2-5; D uncertain. The germline V gene has CDR1 MDHEN and CDR2 SYDVKM. Trimming stripped 6 bases from V and 3 bases from J, with 11 bases between. CDR3 length equals 13 residues. The CDR3 sequence: CASRIRLEETQYF. CDR3 DNA sequence: TGTGCCAGCAGGATAAGACTTGAAGAGACCCAGTACTTC.